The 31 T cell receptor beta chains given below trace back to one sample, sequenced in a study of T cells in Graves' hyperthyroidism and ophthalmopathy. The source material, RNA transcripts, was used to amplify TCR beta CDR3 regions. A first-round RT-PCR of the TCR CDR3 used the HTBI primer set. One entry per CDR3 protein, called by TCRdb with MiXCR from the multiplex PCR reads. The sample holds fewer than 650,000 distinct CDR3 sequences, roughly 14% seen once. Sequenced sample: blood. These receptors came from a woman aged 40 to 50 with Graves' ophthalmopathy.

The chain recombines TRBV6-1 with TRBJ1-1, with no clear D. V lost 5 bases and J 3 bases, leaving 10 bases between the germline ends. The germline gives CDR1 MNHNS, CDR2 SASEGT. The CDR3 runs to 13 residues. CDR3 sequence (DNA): TGTGCCAGCAGTCAGAGGGTGGACACTGAAGCTTTCTTT. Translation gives CASSQRVDTEAFF.

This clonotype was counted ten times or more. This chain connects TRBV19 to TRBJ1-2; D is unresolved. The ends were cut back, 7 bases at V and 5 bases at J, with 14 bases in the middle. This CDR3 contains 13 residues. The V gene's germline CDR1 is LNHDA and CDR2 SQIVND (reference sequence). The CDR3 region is CASTPAELYGYTF. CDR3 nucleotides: TGTGCCAGTACCCCGGCGGAGCTTTATGGCTACACCTTC.

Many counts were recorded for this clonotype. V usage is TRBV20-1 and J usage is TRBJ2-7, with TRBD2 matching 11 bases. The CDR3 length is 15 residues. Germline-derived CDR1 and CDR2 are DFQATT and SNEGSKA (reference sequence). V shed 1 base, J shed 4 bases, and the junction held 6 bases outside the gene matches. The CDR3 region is CSARVSASGRYEQYF. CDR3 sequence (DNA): TGCAGTGCTAGAGTGTCGGCTAGCGGGAGGTACGAGCAGTACTTC.

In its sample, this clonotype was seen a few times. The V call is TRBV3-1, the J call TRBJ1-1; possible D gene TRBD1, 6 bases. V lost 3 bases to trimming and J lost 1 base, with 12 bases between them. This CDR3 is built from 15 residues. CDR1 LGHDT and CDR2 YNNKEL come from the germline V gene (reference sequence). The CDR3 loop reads CASSHNGQPNTEAFF. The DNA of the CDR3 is TGTGCCAGCAGCCATAACGGACAGCCGAACACTGAAGCTTTCTTT.

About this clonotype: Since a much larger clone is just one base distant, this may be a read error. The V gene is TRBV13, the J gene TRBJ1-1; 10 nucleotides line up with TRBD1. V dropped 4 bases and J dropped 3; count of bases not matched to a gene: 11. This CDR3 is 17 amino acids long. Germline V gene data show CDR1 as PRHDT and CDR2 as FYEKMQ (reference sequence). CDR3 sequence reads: CASSSETGGMRDTEAFF. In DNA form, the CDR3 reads TGTGCCAGCAGCTCCGAGACAGGGGGCATGCGGGACACTGAAGCTTTCTTT.

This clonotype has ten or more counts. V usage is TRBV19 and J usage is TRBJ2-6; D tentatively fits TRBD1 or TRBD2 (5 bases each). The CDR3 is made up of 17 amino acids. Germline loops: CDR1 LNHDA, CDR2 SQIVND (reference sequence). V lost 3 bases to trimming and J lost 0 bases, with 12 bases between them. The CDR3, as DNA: TGTGCCAGTAGTATTTGGGGACGGAGCTCTGGGGCCAACGTCCTGACTTTC. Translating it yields CASSIWGRSSGANVLTF. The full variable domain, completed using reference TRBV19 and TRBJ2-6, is DGGITQSPKYLFRKEGQNVTLSCEQNLNHDAMYWYRQDPGQGLRLIYYSQIVNDFQKGDIAEGYSVSREKKESFPLTVTSAQKNPTAFYLCASSIWGRSSGANVLTFGAGSRLTVL.

The CDR3, as DNA: TGTGCCAGCTCCTCTAGCGGGGAGAGCACAGATACGCAGTATTTT. Its translation: CASSSSGESTDTQYF. The rearrangement uses TRBV18 and TRBJ2-3; 9 bases match TRBD2. Unmatched junction bases numbered 4, after V lost 6 bases and J lost 0 bases. The CDR3 sequence is 15 residues long. The V gene's germline CDR1 is KGHSH and CDR2 LQKENI.

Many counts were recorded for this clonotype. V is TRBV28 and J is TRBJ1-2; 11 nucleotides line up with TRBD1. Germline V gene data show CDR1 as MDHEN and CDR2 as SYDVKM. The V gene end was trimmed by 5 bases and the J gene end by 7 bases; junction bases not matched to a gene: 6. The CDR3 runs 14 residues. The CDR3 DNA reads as TGTGCCAGCAGTCTGGGACAGGGGGTGAGTGGCTACACCTTC. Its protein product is CASSLGQGVSGYTF.

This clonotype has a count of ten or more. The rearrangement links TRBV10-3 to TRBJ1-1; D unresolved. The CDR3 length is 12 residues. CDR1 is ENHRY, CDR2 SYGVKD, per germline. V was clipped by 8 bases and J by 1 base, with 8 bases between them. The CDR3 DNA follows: TGTGCCATCGGAAGAACGAACACTGAAGCTTTCTTT. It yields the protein CAIGRTNTEAFF.

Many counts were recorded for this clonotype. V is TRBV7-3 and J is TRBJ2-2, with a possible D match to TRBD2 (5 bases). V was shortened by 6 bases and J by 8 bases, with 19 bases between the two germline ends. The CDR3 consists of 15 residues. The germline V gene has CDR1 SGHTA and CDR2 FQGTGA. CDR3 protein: CASRLESGVRGELFF. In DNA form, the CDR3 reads TGTGCCAGCAGACTAGAATCTGGGGTCCGGGGGGAGCTGTTTTTT.

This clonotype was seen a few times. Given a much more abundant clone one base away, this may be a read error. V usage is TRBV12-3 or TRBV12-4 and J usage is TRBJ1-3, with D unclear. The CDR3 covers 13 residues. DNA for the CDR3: TGTGCCAGCCACCGAGGATCTGGAGACACCATATATTTT. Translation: CASHRGSGDTIYF.

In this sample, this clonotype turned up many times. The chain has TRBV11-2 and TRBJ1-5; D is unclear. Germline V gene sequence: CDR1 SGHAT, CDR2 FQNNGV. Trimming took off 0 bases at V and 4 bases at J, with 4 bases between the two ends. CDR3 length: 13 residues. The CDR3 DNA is TGTGCCAGCAGCTTAGAGGAAAATCAGCCCCAGCATTTT. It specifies CASSLEENQPQHF.

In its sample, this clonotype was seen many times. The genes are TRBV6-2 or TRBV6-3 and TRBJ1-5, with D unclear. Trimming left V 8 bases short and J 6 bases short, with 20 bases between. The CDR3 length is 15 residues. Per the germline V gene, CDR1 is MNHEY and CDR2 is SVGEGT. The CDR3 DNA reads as TGTGCCAGCCGAGGGTCGACCGAGCTATTTCAGCCCCAGCATTTT. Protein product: CASRGSTELFQPQHF.

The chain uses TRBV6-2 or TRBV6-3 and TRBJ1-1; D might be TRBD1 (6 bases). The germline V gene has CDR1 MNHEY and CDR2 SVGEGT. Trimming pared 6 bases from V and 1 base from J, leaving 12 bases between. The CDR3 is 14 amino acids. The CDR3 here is CASRDSGWNTEAFF. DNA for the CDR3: TGTGCCAGCAGGGACAGTGGCTGGAACACTGAAGCTTTCTTT.

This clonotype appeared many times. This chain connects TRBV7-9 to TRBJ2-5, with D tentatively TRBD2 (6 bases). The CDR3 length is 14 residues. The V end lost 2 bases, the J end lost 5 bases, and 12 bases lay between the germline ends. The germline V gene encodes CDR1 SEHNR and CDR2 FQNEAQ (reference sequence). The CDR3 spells CASSLQGRGETQYF. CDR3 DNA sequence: TGTGCCAGCAGCTTACAGGGTCGGGGGGAGACCCAGTACTTC.

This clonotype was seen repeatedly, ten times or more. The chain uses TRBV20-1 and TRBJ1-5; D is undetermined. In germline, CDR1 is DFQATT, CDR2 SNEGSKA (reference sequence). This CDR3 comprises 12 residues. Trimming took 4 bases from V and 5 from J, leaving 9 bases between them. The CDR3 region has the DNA TGCAGTGCTATGCGGGGAGATCAGCCCCAGCATTTT. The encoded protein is CSAMRGDQPQHF.

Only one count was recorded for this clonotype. The CDR3 DNA reads TGCAGCGCCTCCACTACTGAAGCTTTCTTT. Translation: CSASTTEAFF. The chain uses TRBV29-1 and TRBJ1-1, with D unresolved. The CDR3 covers 10 residues. V was pared by 7 bases and J by 5 bases, with 8 bases between. CDR1 SQVTM and CDR2 ANQGSEA come from the germline V gene.

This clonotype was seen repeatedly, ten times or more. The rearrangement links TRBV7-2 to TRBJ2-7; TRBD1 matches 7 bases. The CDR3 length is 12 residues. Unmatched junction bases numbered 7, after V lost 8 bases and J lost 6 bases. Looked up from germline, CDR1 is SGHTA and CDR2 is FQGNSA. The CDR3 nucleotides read TGTGCCAGCGGAGGACAGGAACGCGAGCAGTACTTC. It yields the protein CASGGQEREQYF. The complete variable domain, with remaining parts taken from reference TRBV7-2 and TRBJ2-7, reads GAGVSQSPSNKVTEKGKDVELRCDPISGHTALYWYRQSLGQGLEFLIYFQGNSAPDKSGLPSDRFSAERTGGSVSTLTIQRTQQEDSAVYLCASGGQEREQYFGPGTRLTVT.

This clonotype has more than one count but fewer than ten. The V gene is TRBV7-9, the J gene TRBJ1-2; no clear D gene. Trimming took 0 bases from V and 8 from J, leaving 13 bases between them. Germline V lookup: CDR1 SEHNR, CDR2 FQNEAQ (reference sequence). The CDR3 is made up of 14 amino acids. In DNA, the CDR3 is TGTGCCAGCAGCTTAGCGCAGCAGGTCTTCGGCTACACCTTC. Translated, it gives CASSLAQQVFGYTF.

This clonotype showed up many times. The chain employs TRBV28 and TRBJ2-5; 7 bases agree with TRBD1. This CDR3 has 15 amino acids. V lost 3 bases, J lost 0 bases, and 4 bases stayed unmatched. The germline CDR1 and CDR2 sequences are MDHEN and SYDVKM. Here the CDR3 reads CASSFGTAYQETQYF. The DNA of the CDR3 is TGTGCCAGCAGTTTTGGGACAGCGTACCAAGAGACCCAGTACTTC.

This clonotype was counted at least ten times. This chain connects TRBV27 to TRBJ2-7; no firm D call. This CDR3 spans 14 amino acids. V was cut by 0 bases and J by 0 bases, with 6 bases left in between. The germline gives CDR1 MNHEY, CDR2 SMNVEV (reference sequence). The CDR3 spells CASSLSAASYEQYF. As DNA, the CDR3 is TGTGCCAGCAGTTTATCGGCCGCCTCCTACGAGCAGTACTTC.

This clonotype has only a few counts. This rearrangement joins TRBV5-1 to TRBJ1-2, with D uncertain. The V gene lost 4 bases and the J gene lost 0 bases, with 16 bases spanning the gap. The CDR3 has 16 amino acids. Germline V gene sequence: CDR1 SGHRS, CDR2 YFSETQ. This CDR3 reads CASSRTEQNSNYGYTF. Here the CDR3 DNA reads TGCGCCAGCAGCCGGACCGAACAGAACTCTAACTATGGCTACACCTTC.

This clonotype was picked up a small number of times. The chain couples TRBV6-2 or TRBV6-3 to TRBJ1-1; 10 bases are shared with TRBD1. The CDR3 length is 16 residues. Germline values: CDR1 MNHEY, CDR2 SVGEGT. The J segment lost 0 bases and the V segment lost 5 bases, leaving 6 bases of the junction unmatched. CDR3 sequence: CASSPPGQGVNTEAFF. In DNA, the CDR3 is TGTGCCAGCAGTCCGCCCGGACAGGGGGTGAACACTGAAGCTTTCTTT.

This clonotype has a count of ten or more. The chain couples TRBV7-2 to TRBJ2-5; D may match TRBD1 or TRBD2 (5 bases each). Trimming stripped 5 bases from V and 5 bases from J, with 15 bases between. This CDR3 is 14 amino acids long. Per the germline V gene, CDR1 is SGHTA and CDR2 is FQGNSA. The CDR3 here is CASSPVGVGETQYF. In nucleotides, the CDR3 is TGTGCCAGCAGCCCCGTGGGGGTTGGGGAGACCCAGTACTTC.

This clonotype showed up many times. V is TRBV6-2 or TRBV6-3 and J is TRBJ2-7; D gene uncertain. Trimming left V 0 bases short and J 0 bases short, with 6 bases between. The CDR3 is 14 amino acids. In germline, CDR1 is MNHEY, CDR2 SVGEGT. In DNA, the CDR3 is TGTGCCAGCAGTTACTCACACACCTCCTACGAGCAGTACTTC. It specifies CASSYSHTSYEQYF.

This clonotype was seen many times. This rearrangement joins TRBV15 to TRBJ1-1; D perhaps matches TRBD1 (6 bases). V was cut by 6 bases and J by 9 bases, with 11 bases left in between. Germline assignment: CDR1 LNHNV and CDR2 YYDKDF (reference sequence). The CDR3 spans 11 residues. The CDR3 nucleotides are TGTGCCACCAGTCGCCAGGGGAAAGCTTTCTTT. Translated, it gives CATSRQGKAFF.

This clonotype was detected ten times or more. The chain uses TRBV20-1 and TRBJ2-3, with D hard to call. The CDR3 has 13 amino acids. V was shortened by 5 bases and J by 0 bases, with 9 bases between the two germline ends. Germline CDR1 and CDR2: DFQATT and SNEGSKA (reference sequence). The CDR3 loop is CSAPSPSTDTQYF. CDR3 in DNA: TGCAGTGCTCCTTCCCCCAGCACAGATACGCAGTATTTT.

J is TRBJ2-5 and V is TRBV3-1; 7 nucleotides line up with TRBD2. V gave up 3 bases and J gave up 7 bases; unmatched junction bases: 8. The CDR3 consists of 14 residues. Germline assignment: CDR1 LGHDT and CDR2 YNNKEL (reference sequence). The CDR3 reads CASSQVSPGGTQYF. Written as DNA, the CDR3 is TGTGCCAGCAGCCAGGTATCGCCGGGGGGGACCCAGTACTTC.

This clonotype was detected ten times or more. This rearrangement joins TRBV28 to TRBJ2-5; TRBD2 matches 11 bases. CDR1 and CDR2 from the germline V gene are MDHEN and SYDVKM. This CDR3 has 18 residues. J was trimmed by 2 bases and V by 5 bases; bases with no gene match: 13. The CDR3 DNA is TGTGCCAGCAGTCCCACTTTCGGGACTAGCGGACTACAAGAGACCCAGTACTTC. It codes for CASSPTFGTSGLQETQYF.

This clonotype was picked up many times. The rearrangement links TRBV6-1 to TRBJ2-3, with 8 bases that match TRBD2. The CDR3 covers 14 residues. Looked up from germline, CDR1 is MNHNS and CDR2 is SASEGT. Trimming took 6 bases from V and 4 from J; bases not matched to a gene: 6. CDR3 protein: CASSPGAGADTQYF. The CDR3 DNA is TGTGCCAGCAGCCCCGGAGCGGGAGCAGATACGCAGTATTTT.

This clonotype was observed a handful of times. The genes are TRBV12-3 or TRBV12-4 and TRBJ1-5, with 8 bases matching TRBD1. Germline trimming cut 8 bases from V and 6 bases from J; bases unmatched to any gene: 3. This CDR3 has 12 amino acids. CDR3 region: CASGQGFQPQHF. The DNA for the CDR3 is TGTGCCAGCGGACAGGGCTTTCAGCCCCAGCATTTT.